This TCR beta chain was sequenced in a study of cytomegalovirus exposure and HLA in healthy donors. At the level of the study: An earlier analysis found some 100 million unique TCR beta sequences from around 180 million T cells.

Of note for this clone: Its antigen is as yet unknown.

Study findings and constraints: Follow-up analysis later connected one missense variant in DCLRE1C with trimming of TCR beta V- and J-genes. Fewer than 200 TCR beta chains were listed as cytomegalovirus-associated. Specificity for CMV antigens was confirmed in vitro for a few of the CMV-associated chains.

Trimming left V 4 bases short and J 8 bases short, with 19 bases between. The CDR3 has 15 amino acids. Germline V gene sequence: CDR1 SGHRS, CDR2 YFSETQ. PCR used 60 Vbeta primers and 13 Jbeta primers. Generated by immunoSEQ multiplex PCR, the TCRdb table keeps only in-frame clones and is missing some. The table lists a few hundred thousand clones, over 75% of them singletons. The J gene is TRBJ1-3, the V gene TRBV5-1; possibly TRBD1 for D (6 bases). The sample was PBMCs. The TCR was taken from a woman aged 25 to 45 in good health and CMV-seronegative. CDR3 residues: CASSLGQPQYYTIYF. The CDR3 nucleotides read TGCGCCAGCAGCCTGGGACAACCTCAGTACTACACCATATATTTT.